This note documents a single TCR beta chain sequence. Its matching antigen is unknown. Sequencing used immunoSEQ multiplex PCR; TCRdb keeps in-frame clones, though not all of them. The data contain roughly 500,000 clones, 90% to 97% of them singletons. The sample comes from a study of shared clonotypes between healthy human individuals. The study's findings and limits: Generation probability values for non-shared clonotypes were lower than those for clonotypes shared by all four donors.

The germline V gene encodes CDR1 MDHEN and CDR2 SYDVKM. This CDR3 has 13 residues. Trimming cost V 6 bases and J 4 bases, with 12 bases left between them. The TCR sequence derives from a woman in her twenties or thirties in good health. The specimen sequenced was naive CD4+ T cells sorted from blood. Subset described: CD45RA+ positively selected. This sequence joins TRBV28 and TRBJ1-1; D not resolved. CDR3 in DNA: TGTGCCAGCAGCCAATCCGCCCGCACTGAAGCTTTCTTT. Translation gives CASSQSARTEAFF.